The text below deals with one TCR beta chain. Its cognate antigen is unknown. This sample is drawn from a study of OX40 agonist ivuxolimab in advanced cancers. Whole-study results and caveats: Clonal expansion from baseline to week 6 occurred in both CD4+ and CD8+ T cells.

CDR3 length: 16 residues. The table came from immunoSEQ multiplex PCR; TCRdb's copy has only in-frame clones and leaves some out. The sample contains about 84,000 clones, about four fifths of which appear only once. The clonotype was recovered from an adult with an advanced solid tumor such as melanoma, head and neck, liver or kidney cancer. The chain recombines TRBV21-1 with TRBJ2-4; the table's D call TRBD2 went unverified against the DNA. TRBV21-1 is flagged as a pseudogene. The source was CD4+ or CD8+ T cells sorted from blood, collected in a trial of the OX40 agonist ivuxolimab. CDR3 sequence: CASSKWRPLAKNIQYF. The CDR3 DNA reads TGTGCCAGCAGCAAATGGAGACCCCTAGCCAAAAACATTCAGTACTTC.